The present T cell receptor beta chain was sequenced within a study of CD8 T cells in Susac syndrome. Findings and caveats of the study: The study admitted that it had a relatively small number of individuals in its TCR sequencing and HLA analysis.

Sequencing targeted TCR beta in T cells from blood (CD8+ and CD4+). TEMRA cells were FACS-enriched, while CD8+ and CD4+ T cells were negatively isolated. Notes on this clonotype: The antigen is not known.

It was with random hexamers that about 0.45 to 1 ug RNA was reverse transcribed. The TCR beta CDR3 was amplified by immunoSEQ multiplex PCR across 54 Vbeta, 13 Jbeta. MiXCR, run by TCRdb on the immunoSEQ multiplex PCR reads, gives a single entry per CDR3 protein. This table has under 550,000 distinct CDR3 sequences, approximately 85% appearing once. CDR1 and CDR2 from the germline V gene are MGHRA and YSYEKL. V was clipped by 1 base and J by 2 bases; unmatched bases: 6. This CDR3 is 16 amino acids long. The specimen sequenced was CD8+ T cells from PBMCs. V usage is TRBV4-1 and J usage is TRBJ2-3, with TRBD1 identical over 7 bases. The source is a human donor with multiple sclerosis. The chain's CDR3 is CASSQVEGTATDTQYF. The DNA for the CDR3 is TGCGCCAGCAGCCAAGTAGAGGGGACAGCCACAGATACGCAGTATTTT.